The source of this TCR beta chain is a study of T cell changes during pregnancy in multiple sclerosis (dated by TCRdb to the late 2010s). In terms of the full investigation: In women with multiple sclerosis, the researchers looked at how the T cell repertoire shifted as pregnancy progressed.

Germline trimming: 2 bases from V, 7 bases from J; junction bases outside gene matches: 10. The CDR1 and CDR2 encoded by the germline V gene are SGDLS and YYNGEE. From the cysteine up to the phenylalanine, the CDR3 has a length of 16 residues. Here the CDR3 DNA is all that survives: 48 bases in frame from base 1. As for this clone: Its antigen is currently not known. No clone much larger than this one lies a single base away; base qualities are absent.

The library was generated by the immunoSEQ multiplex PCR assay. The table comes from immuneACCESS by way of TCRdb, which keeps in-frame sequences with V and J called. Part of the clones is missing from these tables; in studies checked, under half for an unresolved V gene and the rest for unknown reasons. The sample contains about 51,000 clones, 93% of them found a single time. The top ten constitute around 1.9% of the sample. Recombination connected TRBV9 to TRBJ2-1, and TRBD2 matches 9 of the central bases. Sequencing was performed on peripheral blood, taken in the second trimester of pregnancy. The source is a female donor with multiple sclerosis, enrolled in a pregnancy study. In nucleotide form, the sequence is TGTGCCAGCAGCGTCCCAGCGGCGGGAGGGTGGAATGAGCAGTTCTTC. It translates to CASSVPAAGGWNEQFF.